This T cell receptor (beta chain) originates from a study of CD8+CD57+ T cells in acquired aplastic anemia. Both TCR beta VDJ combination and CDR3 sequence profiling were carried out. Genomic DNA was the template for this profiling. TCRdb used MiXCR to reprocess the reads, holding one entry per CDR3 protein. The sample has 15,000 to 20,000 distinct CDR3 sequences; 30% to 45% are singletons. Trimming shortened V by 3 bases and J by 14 bases, and 14 bases separated the two germline ends. The germline CDR1 and CDR2 sequences are WNHNN and SYGVQD (reference sequence). The CDR3 is made up of 12 amino acids. Study-wide results and limits: Reduced diversity was recorded for CD8+CD57+ cells relative to total CD4+ and CD8+ pools in patients. Patients and healthy controls showed no significant CD8+ Simpson's diversity difference. Some 30 shared CD8+ CDR3s appeared highly expressed within patients' immunodominant clones.

All patients picked for sequencing had shown, by flow cytometry, an expansion of CD8+CD57+ cells. With no exception, the patients had severe acquired aplastic anemia. Mean DNA yield of bead-enriched CD8+CD57+ cells was about 1.7 ug. Remarks on this clonotype: The antigen is unknown.

The source material was CD8+CD57+ T cells sorted from PBMCs. The subset was: bead-enriched CD8+CD57+ effector memory T cells from SAA patients. This receptor was taken from a human donor with aplastic anemia. V and J are TRBV10-1 and TRBJ1-5, with D hard to call. CDR3: CASSDSGANEHF. CDR3 nucleotides: TGCGCCAGCAGTGATTCGGGAGCCAATGAGCATTTT.